This TCR beta chain was observed in a study of identical twins. The CDR3 runs 16 residues. The V gene's germline CDR1 is MDHEN and CDR2 SYDVKM. V dropped 6 bases and J dropped 6 bases, with 24 bases sitting between them. TCRdb fed the 5' RACE reads into MiXCR, producing one record per CDR3 protein. The repertoire has about 530,000 distinct CDR3 sequences, around 24% of them found once; the top ten carry 0.45% to 0.5%. Only healthy Caucasians were enrolled as donors. Study outcomes and limitations: High-abundance cord blood beta clonotypes had fewer insertions; memory repertoires showed none. Not following the same donors, the study drew its conclusions from cross-sectional statistical analysis. It was out-of-frame TCR alpha sharing in monozygotic twins that models underestimated.

Concerning this clonotype itself: Its cognate antigen is unknown.

In addition, the sample was reused for a study of yellow fever vaccine responses in identical twins.

The TCR sequence derives from a woman between 18 and 30 years old in good health. The rearrangement uses TRBV28 and TRBJ2-7; possibly TRBD1 or TRBD2 for D (5 bases each). The sequenced sample consisted of CD4+ T cells sorted from blood. The CDR3 region is CASSIPSHSPGSEQYF. The CDR3 DNA sequence: TGTGCCAGCAGCATCCCGTCCCACTCTCCAGGGAGCGAGCAGTACTTC.